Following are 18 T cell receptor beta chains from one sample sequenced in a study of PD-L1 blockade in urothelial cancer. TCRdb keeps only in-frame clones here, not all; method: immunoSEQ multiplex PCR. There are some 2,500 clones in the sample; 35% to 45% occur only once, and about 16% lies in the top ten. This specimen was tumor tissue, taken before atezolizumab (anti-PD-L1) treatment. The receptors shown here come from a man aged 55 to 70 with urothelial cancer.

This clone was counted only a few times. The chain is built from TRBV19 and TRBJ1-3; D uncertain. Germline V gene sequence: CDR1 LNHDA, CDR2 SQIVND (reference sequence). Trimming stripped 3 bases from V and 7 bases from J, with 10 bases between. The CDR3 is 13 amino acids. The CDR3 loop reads CASSISASNTIYF. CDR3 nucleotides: TGTGCCAGTAGTATCTCGGCTTCCAACACCATATATTTT. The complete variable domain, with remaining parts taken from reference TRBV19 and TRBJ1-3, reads DGGITQSPKYLFRKEGQNVTLSCEQNLNHDAMYWYRQDPGQGLRLIYYSQIVNDFQKGDIAEGYSVSREKKESFPLTVTSAQKNPTAFYLCASSISASNTIYFGEGSWLTVV.

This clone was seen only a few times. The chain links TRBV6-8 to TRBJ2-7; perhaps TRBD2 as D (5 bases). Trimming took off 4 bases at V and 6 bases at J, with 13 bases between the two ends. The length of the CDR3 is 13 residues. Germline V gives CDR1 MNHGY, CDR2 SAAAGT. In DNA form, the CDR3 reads TGTGCCAGCAGTTCTGGACTGCGTGGCGAGCAGTACTTC. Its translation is CASSSGLRGEQYF.

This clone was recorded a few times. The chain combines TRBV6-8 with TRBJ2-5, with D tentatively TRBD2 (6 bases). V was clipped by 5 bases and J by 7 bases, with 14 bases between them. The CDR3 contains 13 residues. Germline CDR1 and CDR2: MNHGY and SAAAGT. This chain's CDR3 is CASSGTGSATQYF. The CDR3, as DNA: TGTGCCAGCAGTGGGACTGGCTCAGCGACCCAGTACTTC.

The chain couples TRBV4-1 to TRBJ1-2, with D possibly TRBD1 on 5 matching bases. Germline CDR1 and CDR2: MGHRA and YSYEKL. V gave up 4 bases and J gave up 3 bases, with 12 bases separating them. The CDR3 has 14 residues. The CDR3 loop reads CASSPQRGDYGYTF. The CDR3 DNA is TGCGCCAGCAGCCCACAAAGGGGTGACTATGGCTACACCTTC.

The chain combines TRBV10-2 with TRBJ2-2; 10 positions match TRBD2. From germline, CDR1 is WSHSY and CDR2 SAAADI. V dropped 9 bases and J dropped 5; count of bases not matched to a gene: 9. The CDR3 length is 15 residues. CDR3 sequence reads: CASTLAGAGTGELFF. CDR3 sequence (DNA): TGCGCCAGTACGCTAGCGGGGGCGGGAACCGGGGAGCTGTTTTTT.

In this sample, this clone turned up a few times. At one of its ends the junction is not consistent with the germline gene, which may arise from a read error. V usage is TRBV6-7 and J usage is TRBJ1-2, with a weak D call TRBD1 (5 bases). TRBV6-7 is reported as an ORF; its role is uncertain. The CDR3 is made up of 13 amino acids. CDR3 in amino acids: CASSSPVHRRCAF. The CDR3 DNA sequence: TGTGCCAGCAGTTCCCCGGTTCACAGGAGGTGTGCCTTC.

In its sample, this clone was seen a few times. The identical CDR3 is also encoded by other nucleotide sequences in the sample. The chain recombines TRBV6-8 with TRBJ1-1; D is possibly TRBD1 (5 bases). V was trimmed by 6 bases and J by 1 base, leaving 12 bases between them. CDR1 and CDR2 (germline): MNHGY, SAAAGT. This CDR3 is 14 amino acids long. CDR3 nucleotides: TGTGCCAGCAGCGCCGGGACGGCGAACACTGAAGCTTTCTTT. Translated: CASSAGTANTEAFF.

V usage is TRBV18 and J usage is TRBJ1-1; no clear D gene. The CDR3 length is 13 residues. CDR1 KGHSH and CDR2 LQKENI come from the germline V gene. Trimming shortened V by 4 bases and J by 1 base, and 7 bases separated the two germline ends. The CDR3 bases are TGTGCCAGCTCACAGGCGCCGAACACTGAAGCTTTCTTT. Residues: CASSQAPNTEAFF.

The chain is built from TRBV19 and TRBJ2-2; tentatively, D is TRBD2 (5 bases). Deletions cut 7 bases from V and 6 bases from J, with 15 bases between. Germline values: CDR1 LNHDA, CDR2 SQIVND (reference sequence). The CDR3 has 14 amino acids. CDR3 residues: CASTSGVTPGELFF. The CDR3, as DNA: TGTGCCAGTACCAGCGGAGTAACACCCGGGGAGCTGTTTTTT.

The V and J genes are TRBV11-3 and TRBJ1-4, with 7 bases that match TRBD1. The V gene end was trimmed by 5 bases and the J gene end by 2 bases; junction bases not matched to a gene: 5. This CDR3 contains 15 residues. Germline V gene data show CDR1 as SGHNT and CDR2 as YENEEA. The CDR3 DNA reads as TGTGCCAGCAGCCCCACACAGGGGACTAATGAAAAACTGTTTTTT. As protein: CASSPTQGTNEKLFF.

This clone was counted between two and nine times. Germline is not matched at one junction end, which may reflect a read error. The CDR3 reads CASNLWGPDSGGHSYEQYF. The CDR3 DNA sequence: TGTGCCAGCAACCTCTGGGGCCCAGATAGCGGGGGGCACTCCTACGAGCARTACTTC. The chain is built from TRBV28 and TRBJ2-7; 10 positions agree with TRBD2. The CDR3 consists of 19 residues. Germline V gives CDR1 MDHEN, CDR2 SYDVKM.

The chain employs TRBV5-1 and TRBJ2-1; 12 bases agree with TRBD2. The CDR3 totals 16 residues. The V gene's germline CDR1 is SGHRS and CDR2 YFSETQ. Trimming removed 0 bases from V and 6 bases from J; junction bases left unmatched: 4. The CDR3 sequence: CASSLEGLAGVNEQFF. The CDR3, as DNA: TGCGCCAGCAGCTTGGAGGGACTAGCGGGCGTCAATGAGCAGTTCTTC. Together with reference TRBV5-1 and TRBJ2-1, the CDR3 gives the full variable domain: KAGVTQTPRYLIKTRGQQVTLSCSPISGHRSVSWYQQTPGQGLQFLFEYFSETQRNKGNFPGRFSGRQFSNSRSEMNVSTLELGDSALYLCASSLEGLAGVNEQFFGPGTRLTVL.

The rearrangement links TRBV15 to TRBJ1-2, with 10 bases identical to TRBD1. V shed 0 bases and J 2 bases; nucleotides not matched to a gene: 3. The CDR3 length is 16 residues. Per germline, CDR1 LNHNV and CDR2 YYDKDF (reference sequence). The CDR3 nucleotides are TGTGCCACCAGCAGAGATTGGGGACAGGGGAACTATGGCTACACCTTC. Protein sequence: CATSRDWGQGNYGYTF. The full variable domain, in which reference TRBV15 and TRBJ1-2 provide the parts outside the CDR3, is DAMVIQNPRYQVTQFGKPVTLSCSQTLNHNVMYWYQQKSSQAPKLLFHYYDKDFNNEADTPDNFQSRRPNTSFCFLDIRSPGLGDTAMYLCATSRDWGQGNYGYTFGSGTRLTVV.

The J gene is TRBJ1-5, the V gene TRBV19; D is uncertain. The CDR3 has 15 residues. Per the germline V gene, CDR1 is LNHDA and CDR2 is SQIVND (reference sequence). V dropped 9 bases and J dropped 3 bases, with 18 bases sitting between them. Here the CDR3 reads CASRSRRAPNQPQHF. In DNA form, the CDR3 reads TGTGCCAGCCGATCCCGGCGAGCACCCAATCAGCCCCAGCATTTT.

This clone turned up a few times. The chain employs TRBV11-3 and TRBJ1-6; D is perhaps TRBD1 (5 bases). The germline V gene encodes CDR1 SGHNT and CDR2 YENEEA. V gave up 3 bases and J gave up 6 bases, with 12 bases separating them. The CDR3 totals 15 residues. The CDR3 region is CASSLEGHTNSPLHF. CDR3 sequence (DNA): TGTGCCAGCAGCTTGGAAGGACACACTAATTCACCCCTCCACTTT.

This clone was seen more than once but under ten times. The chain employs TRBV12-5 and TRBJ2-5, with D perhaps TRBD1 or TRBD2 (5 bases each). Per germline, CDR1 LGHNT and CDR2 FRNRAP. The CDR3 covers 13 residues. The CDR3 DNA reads TGTGCCAGCGGACCGGGACCGCAAGAGACCCAGTACTTC. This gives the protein CASGPGPQETQYF.

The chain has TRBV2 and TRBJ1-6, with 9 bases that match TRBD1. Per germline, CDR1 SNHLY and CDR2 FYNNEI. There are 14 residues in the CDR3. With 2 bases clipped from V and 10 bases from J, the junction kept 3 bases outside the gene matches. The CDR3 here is CASSETGGYSPLHF. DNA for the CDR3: TGTGCCAGCAGTGAAACAGGGGGCTACTCACCCCTCCACTTT.

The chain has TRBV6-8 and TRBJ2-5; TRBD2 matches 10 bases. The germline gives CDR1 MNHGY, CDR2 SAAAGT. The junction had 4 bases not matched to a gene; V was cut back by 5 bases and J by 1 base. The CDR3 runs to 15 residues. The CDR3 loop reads CASSLLAGIQETQYF. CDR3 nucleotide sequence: TGTGCCAGCAGTCTACTAGCGGGGATCCAAGAGACCCAGTACTTC.